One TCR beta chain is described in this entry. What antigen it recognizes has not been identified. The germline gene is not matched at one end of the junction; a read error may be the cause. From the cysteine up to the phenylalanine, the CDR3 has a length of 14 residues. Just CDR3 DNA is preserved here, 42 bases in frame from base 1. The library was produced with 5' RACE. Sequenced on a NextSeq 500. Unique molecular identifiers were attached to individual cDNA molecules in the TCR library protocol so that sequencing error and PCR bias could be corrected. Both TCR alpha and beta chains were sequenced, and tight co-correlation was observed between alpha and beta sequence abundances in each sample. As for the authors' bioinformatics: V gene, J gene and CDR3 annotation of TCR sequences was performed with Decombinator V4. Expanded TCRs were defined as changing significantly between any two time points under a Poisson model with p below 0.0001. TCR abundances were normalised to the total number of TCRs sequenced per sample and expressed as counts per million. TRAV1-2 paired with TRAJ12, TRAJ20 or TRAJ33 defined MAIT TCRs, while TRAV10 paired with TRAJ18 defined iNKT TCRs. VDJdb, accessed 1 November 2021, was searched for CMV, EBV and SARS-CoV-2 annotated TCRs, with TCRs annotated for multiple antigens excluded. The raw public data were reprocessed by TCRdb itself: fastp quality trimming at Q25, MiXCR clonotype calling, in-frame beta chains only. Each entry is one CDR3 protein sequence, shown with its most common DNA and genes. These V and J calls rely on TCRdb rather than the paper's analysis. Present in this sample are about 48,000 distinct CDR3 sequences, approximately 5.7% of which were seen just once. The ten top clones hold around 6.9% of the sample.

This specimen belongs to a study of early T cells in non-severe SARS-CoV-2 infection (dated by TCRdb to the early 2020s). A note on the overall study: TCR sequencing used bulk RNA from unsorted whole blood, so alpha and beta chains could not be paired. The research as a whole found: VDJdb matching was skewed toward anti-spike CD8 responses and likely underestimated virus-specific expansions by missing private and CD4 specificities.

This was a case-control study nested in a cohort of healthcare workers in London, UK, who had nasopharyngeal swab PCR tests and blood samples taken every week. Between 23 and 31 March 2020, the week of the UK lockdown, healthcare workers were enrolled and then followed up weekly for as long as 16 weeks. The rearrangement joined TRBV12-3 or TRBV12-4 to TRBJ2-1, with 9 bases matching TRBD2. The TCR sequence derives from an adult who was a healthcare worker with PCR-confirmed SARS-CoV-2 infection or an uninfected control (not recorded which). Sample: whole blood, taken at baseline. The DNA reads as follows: TGTGTCAGCAGCCCTGGAATAGCGGGAGCTCGGCAGTTCTTC. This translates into CVSSPGIAGARQFF.